The present T cell receptor (beta chain) was sequenced within a study of tumor-infiltrating lymphocytes in primary liver carcinoma. General study results and limits: Significantly greater top-250-clone fractions characterized tumors relative to blood (p = 0.039).

Starting from 500 ng of total RNA, TCR beta cDNA was produced with a primer in the constant region. Three rounds of nested multiplex PCR with slightly modified ARM-PCR produced TCR beta libraries. Investigators reported that the first two PCR rounds, at about 9 cycles each, used TRBV1-TRBV30 forward primers with a C-beta reverse primer. TCRdb re-called the multiplex PCR reads with MiXCR, one entry per CDR3 protein. The sample yields under 200,000 distinct CDR3 sequences, roughly two thirds seen once. Blood RNA was derived from unsorted whole blood, and germline DNA was extracted too. The CDR3 is 16 amino acids. The germline V gene has CDR1 SGHAT and CDR2 FQNNGV. Of note for this clonotype: Its cognate antigen is unknown. Mismatch with germline at one junction end may stem from a read error.

Input material: peripheral blood. The TCR comes from a woman aged 55-70 years with primary liver carcinoma and hepatitis B virus infection. V is TRBV11-2 and J is TRBJ2-2; D may correspond to TRBD1 or TRBD2 (5 bases each). The CDR3 region has the DNA TGTGCCGGCAGCTTGACTGGGGGAGTAGTCGCCGGGGAGCTGTTTTTT. Protein: CAGSLTGGVVAGELFF. Full variable domain (rest looked up from reference TRBV11-2 and TRBJ2-2): EAGVAQSPRYKIIEKRQSVAFWCNPISGHATLYWYQQILGQGPKLLIQFQNNGVVDDSQLPKDRFSAERLKGVDSTLKIQPAKLEDSAVYLCAGSLTGGVVAGELFFGEGSRLTVL.